A single sample gave rise to the 16 T cell receptor beta chains below, sequenced in a study of shared clonotypes between healthy human individuals. Repertoires were generated with immunoSEQ multiplex PCR, while TCRdb's copy carries only in-frame clones and drops some. The sample yields some 2.3 million clones, roughly 93% seen once. Input material: naive CD4+ T cells from PBMCs. Documented subset: CD45RA+ positively selected. The receptor source for this set is a man younger than 35 in good health. Some clones in this sample may be carry-over from other donors' samples.

This clone was observed once. The rearrangement links TRBV7-3 to TRBJ2-7; 7 positions agree with TRBD1. The CDR3 runs 16 residues. V lost 5 bases to trimming and J lost 3 bases; unmatched junction nucleotides: 13. Germline assignment: CDR1 SGHTA and CDR2 FQGTGA. The CDR3 region is CASSQRKGARIYEQYF. The CDR3 coding sequence is TGTGCCAGCAGCCAACGCAAGGGGGCCAGGATCTACGAGCAGTACTTC.

This chain links TRBV5-1 with TRBJ2-3, with 7 bases matching TRBD2. J gave up 1 base and V 4 bases, and 9 bases lay outside the gene matches. Germline CDR1 is SGHRS and CDR2 is YFSETQ. This CDR3 region has 16 residues. This CDR3 reads CASSPAGAGGTDTQYF. CDR3 sequence (DNA): TGCGCCAGCAGCCCGGCAGGTGCGGGGGGCACAGATACGCAGTATTTT. Drawing the rest from reference TRBV5-1 and TRBJ2-3, the complete variable domain is KAGVTQTPRYLIKTRGQQVTLSCSPISGHRSVSWYQQTPGQGLQFLFEYFSETQRNKGNFPGRFSGRQFSNSRSEMNVSTLELGDSALYLCASSPAGAGGTDTQYFGPGTRLTVL.

This chain joins TRBV30 and TRBJ1-2; possibly TRBD1 for D (6 bases). This CDR3 has 13 amino acids. CDR1 and CDR2 (germline): GTSNPN, SVGIG (reference sequence). V shed 6 bases and J shed 8 bases, with 19 bases lying between them. The CDR3 DNA is TGTGCCTGTCGCCTAGGGGGGGCTACGGGCTACACCTTC. This gives the protein CACRLGGATGYTF.

The chain uses TRBV7-3 and TRBJ2-7; D remains ambiguous. The germline V and J ends were trimmed by 5 bases and 3 bases, with 23 bases remaining between them. Germline V lookup: CDR1 SGHTA, CDR2 FQGTGA. The CDR3 totals 17 residues. CDR3 protein: CASSPAGPPTSGYEQYF. The CDR3 bases are TGTGCCAGCAGCCCGGCCGGGCCACCGACATCTGGCTACGAGCAGTACTTC.

This chain links TRBV6-6 with TRBJ2-1; D might be TRBD1 (5 bases). Trimming cost V 2 bases and J 5 bases, with 10 bases left between them. The CDR3 runs 14 residues. CDR1 and CDR2 from the germline V gene are MNHNY and SVGAGI (reference sequence). CDR3 DNA: TGTGCCAGCAGTTACGTGACAGTTGACAATGAGCAGTTCTTC. Translating it yields CASSYVTVDNEQFF.

The V and J genes are TRBV12-5 and TRBJ2-2; 7 positions agree with TRBD2. This CDR3 region has 17 residues. The ends lost 6 bases at V and 8 bases at J; junction bases unmatched: 18. Per the germline V gene, CDR1 is LGHNT and CDR2 is FRNRAP. CDR3 DNA: TGTGCTAGTGGACTTAGTTACGCGGGAGCTAGAGTAGGGGAGCTGTTTTTT. Amino acid sequence: CASGLSYAGARVGELFF.

This chain uses TRBV4-1 with TRBJ1-4; the D is unclear. V was shortened by 4 bases and J by 0 bases, with 9 bases between the two germline ends. Germline V CDR1 and CDR2: MGHRA, YSYEKL. The CDR3 spans 15 residues. The CDR3 sequence: CASSLTWATNEKLFF. CDR3 coding DNA: TGCGCCAGCAGCCTGACTTGGGCAACTAATGAAAAACTGTTTTTT.

The chain couples TRBV29-1 to TRBJ1-2, with D unresolved. In germline, CDR1 is SQVTM, CDR2 ANQGSEA. Trimming pared 6 bases from V and 8 bases from J, leaving 22 bases between. This CDR3 is built from 14 residues. The CDR3 nucleotides read TGCAGCGTCCAACGCGGAGAACCAACTAAGGGCTACACCTTC. Amino acid sequence: CSVQRGEPTKGYTF.

This rearrangement joins TRBV6-1 to TRBJ2-7, with 14 nucleotides matching TRBD2. The CDR3 covers 15 residues. Germline lookup yields CDR1 MNHNS and CDR2 SASEGT. V was pared by 7 bases and J by 6 bases, with 8 bases of the junction left unmatched. The DNA for the CDR3 is TGTGCCAGCACCCCGGGGACTAGCGGGAGTTTCGAGCAGTACTTC. This translates into CASTPGTSGSFEQYF.

V gene TRBV10-3 combines with J gene TRBJ2-1, with TRBD2 matching 9 bases. V dropped 3 bases and J dropped 4; count of bases not matched to a gene: 10. The CDR3 totals 17 residues. Germline CDR1 reads ENHRY; CDR2 reads SYGVKD. DNA of the CDR3: TGTGCCATCAGTGACCATGTGGCTAGCGGGATTTACAATGAGCAGTTCTTC. It translates to CAISDHVASGIYNEQFF.

The chain has TRBV25-1 and TRBJ2-7; 7 bases are shared with TRBD1. Germline CDR1 is MGHDK and CDR2 is SYGVNS. J gave up 3 bases and V 4 bases, and 6 bases lay outside the gene matches. The CDR3 has 14 amino acids. In nucleotides, the CDR3 is TGTGCCAGCAGTGGCCACGGGACAGACTACGAGCAGTACTTC. This codes for CASSGHGTDYEQYF.

About this clone: Other DNA sequences in the same sample also yield this CDR3. V usage is TRBV29-1 and J usage is TRBJ2-7, with 8 bases identical to TRBD1. Germline V CDR1 and CDR2: SQVTM, ANQGSEA. The CDR3 loop spans 13 amino acids. V was clipped by 4 bases and J by 0 bases; unmatched bases: 2. CDR3 sequence reads: CSVGGQASYEQYF. The CDR3 bases are TGCAGCGTTGGGGGACAGGCCTCCTACGAGCAGTACTTC.

DNA of the CDR3: TGCAGCGTTGAAGGCCAGCCAACCCAAGAGACCCAGTACTTC. Protein product: CSVEGQPTQETQYF. The V gene is TRBV29-1, the J gene TRBJ2-5; D uncertain. In germline, CDR1 is SQVTM, CDR2 ANQGSEA. This CDR3 spans 14 amino acids. V lost 1 base to trimming and J lost 1 base, with 10 bases between them. Full variable domain (remainder filled in from reference TRBV29-1 and TRBJ2-5): SAVISQKPSRDICQRGTSLTIQCQVDSQVTMMFWYRQQPGQSLTLIATANQGSEATYESGFVIDKFPISRPNLTFSTLTVSNMSPEDSSIYLCSVEGQPTQETQYFGPGTRLLVL.

The V and J genes are TRBV6-6 and TRBJ1-2, with TRBD1 matching 8 bases. Germline V gene lookup returns CDR1 MNHNY and CDR2 SVGAGI (reference sequence). V shed 2 bases and J 8 bases; nucleotides not matched to a gene: 10. CDR3 length equals 15 residues. As DNA, the CDR3 is TGTGCCAGCAGTTACCCCGTTCAGGGGGCTGGGGGCTACACCTTC. It specifies CASSYPVQGAGGYTF.

The V gene is TRBV20-1, the J gene TRBJ2-4; no firm D call. CDR1 DFQATT and CDR2 SNEGSKA come from the germline V gene (reference sequence). Trimming cost V 0 bases and J 13 bases, with 10 bases left between them. The CDR3 loop spans 11 amino acids. The CDR3 reads CSARDGVFQYF. The DNA for the CDR3 is TGCAGTGCTAGAGACGGAGTTTTCCAGTACTTC.

The chain combines TRBV18 with TRBJ1-5; possible D gene TRBD1, 6 bases. The germline V and J ends were trimmed by 0 bases and 3 bases, with 15 bases remaining between them. Germline CDR1 is KGHSH and CDR2 is LQKENI. The CDR3 totals 17 residues. Here the CDR3 reads CASSPPRTASYNQPQHF. CDR3 sequence (DNA): TGTGCCAGCTCACCACCGAGGACAGCCTCGTACAATCAGCCCCAGCATTTT.